This note documents a single T cell receptor (beta chain) sequence. Generated by immunoSEQ multiplex PCR, the TCRdb table keeps only in-frame clones and is missing some. The table shows 4,500 to 5,000 clones, with about 25% occurring only once. This record belongs to a study of tumour-infiltrating T cells in Burkitt lymphoma. In the study overall: Overall and progression-free survival were predicted by productive clonality.

The germline CDR1 and CDR2 sequences are LNHDA and SQIVND (reference sequence). Trimming removed 4 bases at V and 4 bases at J, with 11 bases between. This CDR3 is built from 14 residues. The clonotype comes from a human donor with diffuse large B-cell lymphoma. Sequenced sample: tumor tissue. The rearrangement uses TRBV19 and TRBJ1-3, with a tentative D call TRBD1 (5 bases). The CDR3 DNA sequence: TGTGCCAGTAGTAGAGGGGCCGCCGGAAACACCATATATTTT. Protein sequence: CASSRGAAGNTIYF.